These 5 T cell receptor beta chains share one sample of origin, sequenced in a study of molecular identifiers for immune sequencing clone quantification. TCRdb independently ran MiXCR on the PCR reads; one entry per CDR3 protein. Of about 630,000 distinct CDR3 sequences in the sample, approximately 24% were seen once. Input material: naive CD8+ T cells from blood, with Jurkat cell RNA spiked in. The sample's subset: FACS-sorted CD8+CD4-CCR7+CD45RA+ naive T cells. The source of these receptors is a human donor in good health. Some libraries in this study had Jurkat cell RNA spiked in.

Only a few counts were recorded for this clonotype. The chain uses TRBV6-2 or TRBV6-3 and TRBJ2-7, with 8 bases identical to TRBD2. CDR1 is MNHEY, CDR2 SVGEGT, per germline. The CDR3 is made up of 13 amino acids. Trimming at V came to 6 bases and at J to 3 bases, leaving 4 bases not matched to a gene. CDR3 amino acids: CASSNGGGYEQYF. DNA for the CDR3: TGTGCCAGCAGCAACGGGGGGGGCTACGAGCAGTACTTC.

This clonotype appeared many times. The chain has TRBV6-5 and TRBJ2-7, with TRBD2 matching 13 bases. The CDR3 is 15 amino acids. Germline CDR1 is MNHEY and CDR2 is SVGAGI. V was clipped by 3 bases and J by 6 bases; unmatched bases: 5. CDR3 protein: CASSYTSGRALEQYF. The CDR3, as DNA: TGTGCCAGCAGTTATACTAGCGGGAGGGCCCTCGAGCAGTACTTC.

The DNA of the CDR3 is TGTGCCAGCAGCGTACAGGGGGGCAAAGAGACCCAGTACTTC. This translates into CASSVQGGKETQYF. The V and J genes are TRBV9 and TRBJ2-5; perhaps TRBD1 as D (7 bases). V was shortened by 1 base and J by 3 bases, with 10 bases between the two germline ends. The CDR3 consists of 14 residues. The germline gives CDR1 SGDLS, CDR2 YYNGEE.

In its sample, this clonotype was seen many times. J is TRBJ2-1 and V is TRBV5-6; no firm D call. CDR1 SGHDT and CDR2 YYEEEE come from the germline V gene. V was shortened by 7 bases and J by 2 bases, with 19 bases between the two germline ends. The CDR3 is 16 residues long. In DNA form, the CDR3 reads TGTGCCAGCGCCCGAGAAGGCGGCCCGCCCTACAATGAGCAGTTCTTC. Translated, it gives CASAREGGPPYNEQFF.

This clonotype was seen a few times. The rearrangement links TRBV27 to TRBJ2-4; D may be TRBD1 (6 bases). This CDR3 region has 20 residues. V shed 2 bases and J shed 0 bases, with 23 bases lying between them. CDR1 and CDR2 from the germline V gene are MNHEY and SMNVEV (reference sequence). In DNA, the CDR3 is TGTGCCAGCAGTTTACCGATTAAGGGGGTCAGCAGACTAGCCAAAAACATTCAGTACTTC. Translating gives CASSLPIKGVSRLAKNIQYF.